Listed below are T cell receptor beta chains from one sample, sequenced in a study of T cell changes during pregnancy in multiple sclerosis. This table comes from immunoSEQ multiplex PCR, and its TCRdb copy is limited to in-frame clones, with some not included. The table lists around 23,000 clones, around 90% of them singletons. Sequencing was performed on CD8+ T cells from peripheral blood mononuclear cells, taken in the third trimester of pregnancy. These receptors originate from a female donor in good health, enrolled as a control in a pregnancy study. CDR3s leave out the opening cysteine and the closing phenylalanine or tryptophan.

TRBV5-6	TRBJ1-1	ASSLIGRMNTEAF
TRBV5-4	TRBJ2-5	ASSQQETQY
TRBV6-1	TRBJ2-7	ASSEGKGASNEQY
TRBV7-2	TRBJ2-7	ASSLVGDIYEQY
TRBV5-6	TRBJ1-5	ASSLRTGWDHSNQPQH
TRBV4-1	TRBJ1-5	ASSQGDSNQPQH
TRBV4-2	TRBJ2-1	ASSRRSGSLNEQF
TRBV9	TRBJ2-7	ASSGGGYRDEQY
TRBV28	TRBJ1-5	ASSFSGFGQPQH
TRBV19	TRBJ1-5	ASQTYSGGNQPQH
TRBV9	TRBJ2-1	ASRSGRDEQF
TRBV7-2	TRBJ1-2	ASSLGSGLTNYGYT
TRBV28	TRBJ2-1	ASSSSFGTAYNEQF
TRBV7-6	TRBJ1-1	ASSQEPNTEAF
TRBV7-3	TRBJ2-1	ASSLITYNEQF
TRBV14	TRBJ2-3	ASSTGHSTDTQY
TRBV7-9	TRBJ2-3	ASSSASGGGDTQY
TRBV5-6	TRBJ2-7	ASSGTGTGVYEQY
TRBV4-1	.	ASSQGSARYYEQY
TRBV6-6	TRBJ1-1	ASSYREDRGPTEAF
TRBV5-8	TRBJ2-2	ASSLEGTSGIVTGELF
TRBV2	TRBJ2-2	ASSPVSNTGELF
TRBV7-3	TRBJ2-3	ASSPPGVDTQY
TRBV27	TRBJ1-5	ASSPVGALNQPQH
TRBV7-9	TRBJ2-5	ASSRSIAGGGETQY
TRBV7-9	TRBJ2-1	ASSLAQPFSNEQF
TRBV5-4	TRBJ2-3	ASSSSGVSTDTQY
TRBV7-9	TRBJ1-4	ASSFLSAGDEKLF
TRBV27	TRBJ2-1	ASRGGGGQF
TRBV5-8	TRBJ2-2	ASRSGTGVAGELF
TRBV5-6	TRBJ1-2	ASSNDRDVFVNYGYT
TRBV5-1	TRBJ2-1	ASSFRSGSSYNEQF
TRBV9	TRBJ2-7	ASSLGGGIYEQY
TRBV19	TRBJ1-1	ASSATGSTEAF
TRBV30	TRBJ1-2	AWSVGGGTNYGYT
TRBV28	TRBJ2-1	ASIFRLAGGNEQF
TRBV12-5	TRBJ2-3	ASAQTTSTDTQY